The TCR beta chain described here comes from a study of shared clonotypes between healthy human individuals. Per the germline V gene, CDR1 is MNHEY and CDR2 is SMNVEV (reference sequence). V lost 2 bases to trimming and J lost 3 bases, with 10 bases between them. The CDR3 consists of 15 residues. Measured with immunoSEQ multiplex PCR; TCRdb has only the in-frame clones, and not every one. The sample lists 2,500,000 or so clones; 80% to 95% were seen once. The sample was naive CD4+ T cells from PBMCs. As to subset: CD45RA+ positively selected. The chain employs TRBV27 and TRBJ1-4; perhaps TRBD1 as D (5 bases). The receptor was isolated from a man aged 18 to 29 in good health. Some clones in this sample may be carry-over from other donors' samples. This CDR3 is CASSLSGGANEKLFF. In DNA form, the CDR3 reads TGTGCCAGCAGTTTAAGTGGGGGAGCTAATGAAAAACTGTTTTTT.